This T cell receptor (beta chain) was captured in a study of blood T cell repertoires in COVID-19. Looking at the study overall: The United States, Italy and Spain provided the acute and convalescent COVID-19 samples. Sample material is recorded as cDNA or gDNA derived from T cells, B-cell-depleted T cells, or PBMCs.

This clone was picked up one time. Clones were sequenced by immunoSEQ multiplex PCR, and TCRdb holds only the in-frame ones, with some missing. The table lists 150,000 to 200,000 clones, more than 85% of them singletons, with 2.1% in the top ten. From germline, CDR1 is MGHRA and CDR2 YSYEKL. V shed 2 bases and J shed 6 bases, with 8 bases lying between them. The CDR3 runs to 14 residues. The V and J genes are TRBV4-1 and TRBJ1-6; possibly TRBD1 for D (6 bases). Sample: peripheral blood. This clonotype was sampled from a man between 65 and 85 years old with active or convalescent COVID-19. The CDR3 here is CASSQLDSNSPLHF. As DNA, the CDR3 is TGCGCCAGCAGCCAACTGGACAGTAATTCACCCCTCCACTTT.